This T cell receptor beta chain was retrieved from a study of T cells after yellow fever vaccination. Germline V lookup: CDR1 SGHTA, CDR2 FQGNSA. Trimming took off 4 bases at V and 9 bases at J, with 10 bases between the two ends. The CDR3 covers 13 residues. MiXCR was run by TCRdb on the 5' RACE reads, yielding one entry per CDR3 protein. The profile shows about 360,000 distinct CDR3 sequences, 6.2% of them singletons. The chain links TRBV7-2 to TRBJ1-6, with a tentative D call TRBD1 (5 bases). This TCR was recovered from a man aged 25-45 years who received the YFV17D yellow fever vaccine. The sequenced sample was PBMCs, obtained 5 days after the yellow fever booster vaccination. The CDR3 nucleotides are TGTGCCAGCAGCTCCCGGGACGCTTCACCCCTCCACTTT. This gives the protein CASSSRDASPLHF.